The clone carrying this TCR beta chain was observed at least ten times. Its antigen is currently unknown. A J-beta primer mix and a sample-barcoded 5' primer were used in a second PCR of roughly 6 to 12 cycles. Unique molecular identifiers of 12 random nucleotides labeled each cDNA. Per sample, CDR3-containing paired-end reads numbered at least 2.5 million. One entry per CDR3 protein results from TCRdb running MiXCR on the 5' RACE reads. The table lists approximately 670,000 distinct CDR3 sequences, 40% to 45% of them singletons. This entry comes from a study of blood T cells in healthy people across ages. Study-wide findings and caveats: CMV status of donors was not determined, possibly confounding expanded clonotype changes.

The TCR originated in a man aged 80 or over in good health. The source material was blood.

The CDR3 spells CSAANGQGYEQYF. The CDR3 DNA reads as TGCAGCGCCGCCAATGGACAGGGCTACGAGCAGTACTTC. The rearrangement joins TRBV29-1 to TRBJ2-7; 8 nucleotides align to TRBD1. The junction had 8 bases not matched to a gene; V was cut back by 7 bases and J by 3 bases. CDR1 is SQVTM, CDR2 ANQGSEA, per germline. The CDR3 covers 13 residues.